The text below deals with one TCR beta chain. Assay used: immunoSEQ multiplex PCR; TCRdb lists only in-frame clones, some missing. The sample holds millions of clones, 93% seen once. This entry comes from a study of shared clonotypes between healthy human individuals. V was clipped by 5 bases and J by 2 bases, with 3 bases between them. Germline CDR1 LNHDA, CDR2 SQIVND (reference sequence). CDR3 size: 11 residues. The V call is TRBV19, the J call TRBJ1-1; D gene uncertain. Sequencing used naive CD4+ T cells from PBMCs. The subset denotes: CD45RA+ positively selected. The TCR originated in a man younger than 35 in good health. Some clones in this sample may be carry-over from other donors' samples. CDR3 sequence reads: CASSLNTEAFF. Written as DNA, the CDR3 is TGTGCCAGTAGTTTAAACACTGAAGCTTTCTTT. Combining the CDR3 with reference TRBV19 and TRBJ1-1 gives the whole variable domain DGGITQSPKYLFRKEGQNVTLSCEQNLNHDAMYWYRQDPGQGLRLIYYSQIVNDFQKGDIAEGYSVSREKKESFPLTVTSAQKNPTAFYLCASSLNTEAFFGQGTRLTVV.